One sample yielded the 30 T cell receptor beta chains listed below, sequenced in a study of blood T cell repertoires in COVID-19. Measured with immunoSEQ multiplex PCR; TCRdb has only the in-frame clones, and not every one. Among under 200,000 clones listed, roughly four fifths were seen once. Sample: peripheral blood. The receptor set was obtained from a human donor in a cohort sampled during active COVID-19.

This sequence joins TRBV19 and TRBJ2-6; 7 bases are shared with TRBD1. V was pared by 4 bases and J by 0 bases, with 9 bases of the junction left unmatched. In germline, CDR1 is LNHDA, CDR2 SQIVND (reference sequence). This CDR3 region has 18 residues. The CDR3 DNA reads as TGTGCCAGTAGTACCACCATGAGGGGGCACTCTGGGGCCAACGTCCTGACTTTC. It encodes CASSTTMRGHSGANVLTF.

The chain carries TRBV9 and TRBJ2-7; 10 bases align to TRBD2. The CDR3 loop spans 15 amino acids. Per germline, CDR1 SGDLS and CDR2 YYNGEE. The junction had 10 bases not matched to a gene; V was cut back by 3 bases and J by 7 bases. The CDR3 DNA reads TGTGCCAGCAGCGCAACCGGGACTAGCGTTAGGGAGCAGTACTTC. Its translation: CASSATGTSVREQYF.

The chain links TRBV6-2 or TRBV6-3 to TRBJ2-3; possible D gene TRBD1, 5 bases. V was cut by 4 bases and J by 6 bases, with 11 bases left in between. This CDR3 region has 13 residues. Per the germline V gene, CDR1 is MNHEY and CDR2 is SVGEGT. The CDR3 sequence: CASSLNQGDTQYF. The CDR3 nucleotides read TGTGCCAGCAGTTTAAACCAGGGTGATACGCAGTATTTT.

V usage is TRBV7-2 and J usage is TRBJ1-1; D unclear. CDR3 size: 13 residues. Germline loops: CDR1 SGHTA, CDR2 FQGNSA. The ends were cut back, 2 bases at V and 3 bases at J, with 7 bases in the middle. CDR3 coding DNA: TGTGCCAGCAGCTTAATAGGAGACACTGAAGCTTTCTTT. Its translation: CASSLIGDTEAFF.

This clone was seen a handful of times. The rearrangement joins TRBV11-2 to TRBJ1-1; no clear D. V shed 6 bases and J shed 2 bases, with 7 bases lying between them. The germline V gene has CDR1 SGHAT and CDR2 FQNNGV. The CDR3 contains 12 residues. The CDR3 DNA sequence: TGTGCCAGCAGATATACTAACACTGAAGCTTTCTTT. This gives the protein CASRYTNTEAFF.

This CDR3 reads CASSKLAGGNTGELFF. For the CDR3, the DNA is TGTGCCAGCAGCAAACTAGCGGGAGGGAACACCGGGGAGCTGTTTTTT. This chain joins TRBV7-9 and TRBJ2-2, with TRBD2 matching 12 bases. The length of the CDR3 is 16 residues. Per the germline V gene, CDR1 is SEHNR and CDR2 is FQNEAQ (reference sequence). The V segment lost 5 bases and the J segment 1 base; nucleotides outside the gene matches: 2. Supplemented by reference TRBV7-9 and TRBJ2-2, the full variable domain reads DTGVSQNPRHKITKRGQNVTFRCDPISEHNRLYWYRQTLGQGPEFLTYFQNEAQLEKSRLLSDRFSAERPKGSFSTLEIQRTEQGDSAMYLCASSKLAGGNTGELFFGEGSRLTVL.

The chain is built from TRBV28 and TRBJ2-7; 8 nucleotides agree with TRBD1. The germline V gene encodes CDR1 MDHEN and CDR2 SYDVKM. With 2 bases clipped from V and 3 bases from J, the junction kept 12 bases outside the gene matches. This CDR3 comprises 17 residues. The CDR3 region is CASSLPSPGTGHYEQYF. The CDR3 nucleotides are TGTGCCAGCAGTTTACCTTCACCCGGGACAGGCCACTACGAGCAGTACTTC.

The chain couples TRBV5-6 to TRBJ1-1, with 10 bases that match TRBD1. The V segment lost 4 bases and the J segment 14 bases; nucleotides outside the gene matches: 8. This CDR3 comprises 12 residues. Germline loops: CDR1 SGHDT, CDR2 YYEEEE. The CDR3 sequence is CASSPGTGDRFF. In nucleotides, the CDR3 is TGTGCCAGCAGCCCCGGGACAGGGGATCGATTCTTT.

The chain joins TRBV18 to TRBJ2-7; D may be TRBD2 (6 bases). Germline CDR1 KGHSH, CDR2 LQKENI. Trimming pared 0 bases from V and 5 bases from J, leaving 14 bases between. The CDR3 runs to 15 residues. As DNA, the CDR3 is TGTGCCAGCTCACCACCGGCGGGGAGGAAGGACGAGCAGTACTTC. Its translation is CASSPPAGRKDEQYF.

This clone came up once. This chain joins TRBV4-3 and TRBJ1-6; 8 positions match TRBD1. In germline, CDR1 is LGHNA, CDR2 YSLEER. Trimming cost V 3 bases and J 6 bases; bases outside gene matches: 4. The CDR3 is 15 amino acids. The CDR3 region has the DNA TGCGCCAGCAGCCAGAGGGACAGGCCTAATTCACCCCTCCACTTT. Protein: CASSQRDRPNSPLHF.

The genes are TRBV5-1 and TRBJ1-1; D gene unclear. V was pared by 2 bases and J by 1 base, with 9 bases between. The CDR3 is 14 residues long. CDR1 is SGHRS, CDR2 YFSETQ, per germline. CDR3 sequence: CASSLSSGNTEAFF. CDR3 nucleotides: TGCGCCAGCAGCTTAAGCTCAGGGAACACTGAAGCTTTCTTT.

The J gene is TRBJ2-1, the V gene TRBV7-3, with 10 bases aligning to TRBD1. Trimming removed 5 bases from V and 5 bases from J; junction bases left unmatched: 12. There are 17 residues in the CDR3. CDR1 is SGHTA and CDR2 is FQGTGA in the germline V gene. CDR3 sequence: CASSPIPGTGAHNEQFF. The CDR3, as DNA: TGTGCCAGCAGCCCTATTCCCGGGACAGGGGCCCACAATGAGCAGTTCTTC.

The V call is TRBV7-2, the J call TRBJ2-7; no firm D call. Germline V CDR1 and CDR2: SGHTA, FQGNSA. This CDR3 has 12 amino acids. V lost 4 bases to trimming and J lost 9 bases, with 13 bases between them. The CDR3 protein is CASSSQVRRQYF. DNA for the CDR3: TGTGCCAGCAGCTCTCAGGTACGTAGGCAGTACTTC.

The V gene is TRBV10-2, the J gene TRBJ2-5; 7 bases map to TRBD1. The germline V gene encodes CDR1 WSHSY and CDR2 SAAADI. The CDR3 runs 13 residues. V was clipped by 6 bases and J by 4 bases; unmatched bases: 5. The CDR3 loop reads CASRGNRGETQYF. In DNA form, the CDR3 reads TGCGCCAGCAGGGGAAACAGGGGAGAGACCCAGTACTTC.

The CDR3 sequence: CASSLGGRNQPQHF. CDR3 in DNA: TGTGCCAGCAGTCTAGGGGGTCGCAATCAGCCCCAGCATTTT. The V call is TRBV6-6, the J call TRBJ1-5; TRBD1 might be the D (6 bases). Trimming left V 5 bases short and J 2 bases short, with 10 bases between. Germline assignment: CDR1 MNHNY and CDR2 SVGAGI (reference sequence). The length of the CDR3 is 14 residues.

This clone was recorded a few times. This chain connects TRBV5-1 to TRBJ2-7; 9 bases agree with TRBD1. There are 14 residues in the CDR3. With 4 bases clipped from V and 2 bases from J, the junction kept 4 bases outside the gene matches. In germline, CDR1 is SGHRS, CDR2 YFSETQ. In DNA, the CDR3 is TGCGCCAGCAGCCAGACAGGGGGTACCTACGAGCAGTACTTC. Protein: CASSQTGGTYEQYF.

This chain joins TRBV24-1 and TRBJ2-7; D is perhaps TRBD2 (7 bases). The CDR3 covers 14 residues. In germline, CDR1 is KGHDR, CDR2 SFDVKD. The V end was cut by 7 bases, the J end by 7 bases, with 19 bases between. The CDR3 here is CATRWGGSGSEQYF. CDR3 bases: TGTGCCACCAGGTGGGGGGGCAGCGGTTCTGAGCAGTACTTC.

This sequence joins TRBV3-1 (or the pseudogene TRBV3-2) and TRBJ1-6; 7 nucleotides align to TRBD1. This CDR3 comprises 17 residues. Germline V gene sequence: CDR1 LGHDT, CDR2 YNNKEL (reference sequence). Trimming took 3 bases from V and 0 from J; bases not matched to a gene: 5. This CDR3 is CASSQTGFGSYNSPLHF. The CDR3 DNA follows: TGTGCCAGCAGCCAGACAGGGTTCGGCTCCTATAATTCACCCCTCCACTTT.

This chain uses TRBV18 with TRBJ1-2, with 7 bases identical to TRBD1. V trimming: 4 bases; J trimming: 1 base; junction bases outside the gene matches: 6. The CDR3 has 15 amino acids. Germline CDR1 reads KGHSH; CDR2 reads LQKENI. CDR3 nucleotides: TGTGCCAGCTCACAGGGACAGACCGATAACTATGGCTACACCTTC. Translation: CASSQGQTDNYGYTF. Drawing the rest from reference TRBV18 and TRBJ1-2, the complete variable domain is NAGVMQNPRHLVRRRGQEARLRCSPMKGHSHVYWYRQLPEEGLKFMVYLQKENIIDESGMPKERFSAEFPKEGPSILRIQQVVRGDSAAYFCASSQGQTDNYGYTFGSGTRLTVV.

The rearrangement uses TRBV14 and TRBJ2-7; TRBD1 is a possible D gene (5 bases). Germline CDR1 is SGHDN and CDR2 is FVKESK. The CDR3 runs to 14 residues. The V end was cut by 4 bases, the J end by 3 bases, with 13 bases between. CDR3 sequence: CASSPRTLLYEQYF. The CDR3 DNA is TGTGCCAGCAGCCCCCGGACACTACTCTACGAGCAGTACTTC. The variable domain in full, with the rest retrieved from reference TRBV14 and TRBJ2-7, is EAGVTQFPSHSVIEKGQTVTLRCDPISGHDNLYWYRRVMGKEIKFLLHFVKESKQDESGMPNNRFLAERTGGTYSTLKVQPAELEDSGVYFCASSPRTLLYEQYFGPGTRLTVT.

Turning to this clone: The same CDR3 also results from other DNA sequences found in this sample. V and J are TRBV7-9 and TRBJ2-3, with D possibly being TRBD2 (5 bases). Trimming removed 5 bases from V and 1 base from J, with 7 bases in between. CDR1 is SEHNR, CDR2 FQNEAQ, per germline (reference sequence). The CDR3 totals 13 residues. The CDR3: CASSLSGTDTQYF. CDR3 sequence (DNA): TGTGCCAGCAGCCTTAGCGGCACAGATACGCAGTATTTT.

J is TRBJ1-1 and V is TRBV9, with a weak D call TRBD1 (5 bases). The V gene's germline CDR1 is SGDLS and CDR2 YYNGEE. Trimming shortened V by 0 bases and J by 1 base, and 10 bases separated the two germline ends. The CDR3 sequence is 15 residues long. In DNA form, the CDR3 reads TGTGCCAGCAGCGTAGGTGCAGGGCAGAACACTGAAGCTTTCTTT. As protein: CASSVGAGQNTEAFF.

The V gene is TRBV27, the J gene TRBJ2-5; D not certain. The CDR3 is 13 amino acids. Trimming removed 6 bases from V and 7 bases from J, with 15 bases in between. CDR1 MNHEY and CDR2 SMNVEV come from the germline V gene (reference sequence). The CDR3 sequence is CASRNSALGTQYF. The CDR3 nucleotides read TGTGCCAGCAGAAACAGTGCCCTGGGGACCCAGTACTTC.

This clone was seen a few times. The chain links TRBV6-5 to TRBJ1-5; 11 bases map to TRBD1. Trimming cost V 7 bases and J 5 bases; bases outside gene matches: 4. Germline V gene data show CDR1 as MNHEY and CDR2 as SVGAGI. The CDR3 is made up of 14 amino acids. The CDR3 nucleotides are TGTGCCAGCACCCGGACAGGGGGCGATCAGCCCCAGCATTTT. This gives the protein CASTRTGGDQPQHF.

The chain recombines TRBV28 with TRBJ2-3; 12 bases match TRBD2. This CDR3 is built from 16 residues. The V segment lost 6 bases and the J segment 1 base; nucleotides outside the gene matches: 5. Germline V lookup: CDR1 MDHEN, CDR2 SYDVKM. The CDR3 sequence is CASSSSGRARTDTQYF. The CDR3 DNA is TGTGCCAGCAGCTCTAGCGGGAGGGCCCGCACAGATACGCAGTATTTT.

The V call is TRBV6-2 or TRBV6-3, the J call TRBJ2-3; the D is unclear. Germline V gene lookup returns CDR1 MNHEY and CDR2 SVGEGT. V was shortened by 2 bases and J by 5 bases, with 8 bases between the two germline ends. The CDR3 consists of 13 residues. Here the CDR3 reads CASSYLNRDTQYF. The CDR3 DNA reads TGTGCCAGCAGTTACCTAAACCGAGATACGCAGTATTTT.

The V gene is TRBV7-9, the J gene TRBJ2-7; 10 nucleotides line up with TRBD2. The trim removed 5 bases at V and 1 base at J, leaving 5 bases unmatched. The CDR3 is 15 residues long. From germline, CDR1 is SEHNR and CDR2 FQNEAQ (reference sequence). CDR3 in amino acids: CASSHSGGPSYEQYF. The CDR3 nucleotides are TGTGCCAGCAGCCATAGCGGGGGGCCTTCCTACGAGCAGTACTTC.

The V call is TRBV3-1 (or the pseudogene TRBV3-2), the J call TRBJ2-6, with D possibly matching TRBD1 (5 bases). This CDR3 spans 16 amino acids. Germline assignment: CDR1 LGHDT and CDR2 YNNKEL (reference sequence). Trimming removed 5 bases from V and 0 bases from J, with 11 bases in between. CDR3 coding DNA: TGTGCCAGCAGCTTCCAGGGCGGCTCTGGGGCCAACGTCCTGACTTTC. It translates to CASSFQGGSGANVLTF.

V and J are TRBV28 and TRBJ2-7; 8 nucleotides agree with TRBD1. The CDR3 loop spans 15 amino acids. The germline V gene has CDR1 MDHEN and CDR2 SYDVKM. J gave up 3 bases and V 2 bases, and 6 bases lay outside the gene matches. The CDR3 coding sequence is TGTGCCAGCAGTTTAGGACAGGGCGTATACTACGAGCAGTACTTC. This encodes CASSLGQGVYYEQYF.

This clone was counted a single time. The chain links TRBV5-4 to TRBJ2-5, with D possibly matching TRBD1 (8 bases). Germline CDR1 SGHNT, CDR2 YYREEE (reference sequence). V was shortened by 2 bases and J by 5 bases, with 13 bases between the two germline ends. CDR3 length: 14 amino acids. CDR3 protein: CASSLQGGRETQYF. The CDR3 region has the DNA TGTGCCAGCAGCTTACAGGGGGGGCGGGAGACCCAGTACTTC.